The source of this TCR beta chain is a study of T-cell reconstitution after alpha-beta-depleted transplantation in children. Germline V gene lookup returns CDR1 SGHTA and CDR2 FQGNSA. V lost 5 bases to trimming and J lost 3 bases; unmatched junction nucleotides: 5. The CDR3 has 15 amino acids. This clonotype was found many times. Molecular barcoding with unique molecular identifiers was used for the TCRbeta library. A single record per CDR3 protein comes from TCRdb applying MiXCR to the PCR reads. The sample consists of roughly 790,000 distinct CDR3 sequences, 16% of them appearing once. The chain has TRBV7-2 and TRBJ2-7; 12 nucleotides line up with TRBD2. Source: PBMCs, mostly from graft donor cells, taken 360 days after TCRalphabeta/CD19-depleted stem cell transplant. The TCR originated in a male patient under 18 who had a stem cell transplant for acute lymphoblastic leukemia, so the T cells may come from the graft donor. In DNA, the CDR3 is TGTGCCAGCAGCCGACTAGCGGGAGAATACTACGAGCAGTACTTC. This codes for CASSRLAGEYYEQYF.